This T cell receptor beta chain came from a study of identical twins. Study results and limitations: The abundant beta clonotypes from cord blood had fewer insertions, and memory repertoires had none of this.

TCRdb itself ran the 5' RACE reads through MiXCR, one entry per CDR3 protein. The sample records 500,000 to 550,000 distinct CDR3 sequences, roughly a fifth being singletons. This clonotype was detected ten times or more. Its matching antigen is unknown. Germline V gene sequence: CDR1 SEHNR, CDR2 FQNEAQ (reference sequence). V was trimmed by 1 base and J by 8 bases, leaving 9 bases between them. The CDR3 has 13 amino acids. This sample also belongs to another study, concerning T cells expressing NK-cell markers. This second report adds: The TCR beta repertoires were obtained from sorted CD3+CD56+NKG2C+, CD3+CD56+NKG2C- and CD3+CD56-NKG2C+ T cells. Whether expanded NKG2C+ T cell clones were HCMV specific stayed uncertain.

The chain employs TRBV7-9 and TRBJ2-1, with D possibly TRBD2 on 6 matching bases. The TCR sequence derives from a woman younger than 30 in good health. Material for sequencing was CD4+ T cells sorted from blood. CDR3: CASSLVGGDEQFF. The CDR3 region has the DNA TGTGCCAGCAGCTTAGTGGGAGGAGATGAGCAGTTCTTC.